Sequencing of this TCR beta chain was carried out in a study of blood T cells in healthy people across ages. Combining a sample-barcoded 5' primer with a J-beta primer mix, a second PCR ran for roughly 7 to 11 cycles. TCRdb reanalysed the 5' RACE reads using MiXCR and keeps one entry per CDR3 protein. The table includes about 1.7 million distinct CDR3 sequences, about 30% detected once. With V trimmed by 3 bases and J by 9 bases, 7 bases remained unmatched. Per the germline V gene, CDR1 is SGDLS and CDR2 is YYNGEE. The CDR3 extends over 14 amino acids. This clonotype was seen repeatedly, ten times or more.

The J gene is TRBJ2-7, the V gene TRBV9; 12 nucleotides agree with TRBD2. This sequence originates from a woman younger than 45 in good health. The specimen sequenced was blood. CDR3 loop: CASSANSLAGGQYF. In DNA, the CDR3 is TGTGCCAGCAGCGCAAATTCACTAGCGGGGGGGCAGTACTTC. Looking up the rest from reference TRBV9 and TRBJ2-7 gives the full variable domain: DSGVTQTPKHLITATGQRVTLRCSPRSGDLSVYWYQQSLDQGLQFLIQYYNGEERAKGNILERFSAQQFPDLHSELNLSSLELGDSALYFCASSANSLAGGQYFGPGTRLTVT.